The T cell receptor beta chain described here comes from a study of T cells in narcolepsy. On the study more broadly: Patients with NT1 or NT2 and healthy control donors were enrolled.

The assay was immunoSEQ multiplex PCR, and TCRdb's table has in-frame clones only and misses some. The sample has 30,000 or so clones; 82% are singletons. Comments on this clone: What it binds is not known.

CDR1 is MNHNS, CDR2 SASEGT, per germline. The CDR3 spans 16 residues. Trimming removed 1 base from V and 0 bases from J, with 13 bases in between. Whole-study results and caveats: HCRT-specific and TRIB2-specific autoreactive clonotypes appeared among same-patient CSF and blood CD4+ clonotypes. Some memory CD4+ repertoires had no autoreactive clone sequences. Reportedly, autoreactive clonotypes were serially detected in patients' blood but not controls'.

V is TRBV6-1 and J is TRBJ2-7; TRBD2 might be the D (5 bases). The sequence was obtained from a human donor with narcolepsy. Source material: CD45RA- memory CD4+ T cells from PBMCs. CDR3 in DNA: TGTGCCAGCAGTGAAGGCGGGCGAACAGACTCCTACGAGCAGTACTTC. This encodes CASSEGGRTDSYEQYF.